This is a list of T cell receptor beta chains from one sample in a study of beta chain features in type 1 diabetes. TCRdb's table, derived via immunoSEQ multiplex PCR, lists solely in-frame clones and lacks some. Of 15,000 to 18,000 clones listed, about three quarters are singletons. Sequenced input: Tregs from blood. These receptors all come from a man under 40 with type 1 diabetes. CDR3s include the opening cysteine and the closing phenylalanine or tryptophan. The D gene is left open where the match is weak. Size values are once, few and many counts, or a class for expanded clones, and some rows have none.

>TRBD2|once|TRBV7-2|TRBJ2-1
CASSLEGTSVRNEQFF
TGTGCCAGCAGCCTAGAGGGGACTAGCGTTCGAAATGAGCAGTTCTTC
>TRBD1|.|TRBV6-5|TRBJ1-5
CASSNRDRGPQPQHF
TGTGCCAGCAGTAATCGGGACAGGGGGCCTCAGCCCCAGCATTTT
>.|few|TRBV7-2|TRBJ1-5
CASSLGGRDQPQHF
TGTGCCAGCAGCTTAGGGGGCCGAGATCAGCCCCAGCATTTT
>TRBD2|.|TRBV9|TRBJ2-3
CASSVDGGAGDTQYF
TGTGCCAGCAGCGTAGACGGGGGGGCCGGCGATACGCAGTATTTT
>.|few|TRBV20-1|TRBJ2-5
CSAQQETQYF
TGCAGTGCTCAACAAGAGACCCAGTACTTC
>TRBD1|.|TRBV7-8|TRBJ2-5
CASSLGLGQGWETQYF
TGTGCCAGCAGCTTAGGACTGGGACAGGGATGGGAGACCCAGTACTTC
>TRBD1|.|TRBV7-9|TRBJ2-5
CASSLGDRAETQYF
TGTGCCAGCAGCTTGGGAGACAGGGCGGAGACCCAGTACTTC
>.|few|TRBV5-4|TRBJ2-7
CASSQEVGSSYEQYF
TGTGCCAGCAGCCAAGAAGTGGGGAGCTCCTACGAGCAGTACTTC
>TRBD1|once|TRBV9|TRBJ1-1
CASSLDRANTEAFF
TGTGCCAGCAGCCTCGACAGGGCGAACACTGAAGCTTTCTTT
>.|.|TRBV12-5|TRBJ2-2
CASGLDRDGGELFF
TGTGCTAGTGGTTTGGACAGGGACGGCGGGGAGCTGTTTTTT
>.|.|TRBV5-1|TRBJ2-1
CASSPGTAGGEQFF
TGCGCCAGCAGCCCGGGGACCGCCGGGGGTGAGCAGTTCTTC
>.|.|TRBV2|TRBJ1-4
CASQPGTNEKLFF
TGTGCCAGCCAACCTGGTACAAATGAAAAACTGTTTTTT
>.|.|TRBV6-1|TRBJ2-7
CASRSSSGATYEQYF
TGTGCCAGCAGGTCTAGCAGTGGAGCCACCTACGAGCAGTACTTC
>.|.|TRBV30|TRBJ2-5
CAWSVKHAETQYF
TGTGCCTGGAGTGTTAAGCATGCCGAGACCCAGTACTTC
>TRBD1|.|TRBV2|TRBJ2-2
CASRGTVNTGELFF
TGTGCCAGCAGGGGGACAGTCAACACCGGGGAGCTGTTTTTT
>.|few|TRBV18|TRBJ2-4
CASSPAAIAKNIQYF
TGTGCCAGCTCCCCGGCGGCGATAGCCAAAAACATTCAGTACTTC
>TRBD2|.|TRBV11-3|TRBJ2-5
CASSPGTSGRQETQYF
TGTGCCAGCAGCCCGGGGACTAGCGGGAGACAAGAGACCCAGTACTTC
>.|.|TRBV18|TRBJ1-2
CASSRGQLDYGYTF
TGTGCCAGCTCACGAGGACAGCTTGACTATGGCTACACCTTC
>.|.|TRBV2|TRBJ2-4
CASSETGGSIQYF
TGTGCCAGCAGTGAAACAGGTGGTAGCATTCAGTACTTC
>.|.|TRBV4-1|TRBJ2-2
CASSSRQALDPAGELFF
TGCGCCAGCAGCTCTCGACAGGCTTTAGACCCAGCCGGGGAGCTGTTTTTT
>TRBD1|.|TRBV9|TRBJ2-5
CASSVGTGPKETQYF
TGTGCCAGCAGCGTCGGGACAGGTCCAAAAGAGACCCAGTACTTC
>TRBD1|.|TRBV19|TRBJ2-6
CASSTRTGITPGANVLTF
TGTGCCAGTAGTACCAGGACAGGGATAACTCCTGGGGCCAACGTCCTGACTTTC
>.|medium-sized|TRBV6-1|TRBJ1-3
CASSVDRLSGNTIYF
TGTGCCAGCAGCGTTGACAGGCTCTCTGGAAACACCATATATTTT
>.|.|TRBV30|TRBJ1-3
CACPDSYSGNTIYF
TGTGCCTGCCCGGACTCTTACTCTGGAAACACCATATATTTT
>TRBD1|.|TRBV9|TRBJ1-1
CASSVAGTAPVNTEAFF
TGTGCCAGCAGCGTGGCCGGGACAGCCCCAGTTAACACTGAAGCTTTCTTT
>.|.|TRBV7-9|TRBJ2-1
CASGLTDSYNEQFF
TGTGCCAGCGGCCTTACCGACAGCTACAATGAGCAGTTCTTC
>.|.|TRBV6-1|TRBJ1-5
CASSYGQYHQPQHF
TGTGCCAGCAGTTATGGACAGTACCATCAGCCCCAGCATTTT
>.|.|TRBV6-5|TRBJ2-7
CASSWDSTRGEQYF
TGTGCCAGCAGTTGGGACTCCACCCGGGGAGAGCAGTACTTC
>.|.|TRBV5-4|TRBJ1-1
CASSAGRILGTEAFF
TGTGCCAGCAGCGCAGGCAGGATATTGGGCACTGAAGCTTTCTTT
>.|.|TRBV6-1|TRBJ2-1
CASRGELAYNEQFF
TGTGCCAGCAGGGGCGAACTGGCCTACAATGAGCAGTTCTTC
>.|.|TRBV11-2|TRBJ2-3
CASSLGPEILDTQYF
TGTGCCAGCAGCTTAGGGCCGGAGATCTTGGATACGCAGTATTTT
>TRBD2|.|TRBV28|TRBJ2-3
CASGTSGRSDTQYF
TGTGCCAGCGGGACTAGCGGGCGATCAGATACGCAGTATTTT
>.|.|TRBV21-1|TRBJ2-4
CASSLRDRAFDIAKNIQYF
TGTGCCAGCAGCCTCCGGGACAGGGCCTTCGACATAGCCAAAAACATTCAGTACTTC
>TRBD2|.|TRBV11-2|TRBJ2-2
CASSLDLSAGGAGELFF
TGTGCCAGCAGCTTAGATCTATCGGCGGGAGGGGCCGGGGAGCTGTTTTTT
>TRBD2|.|TRBV5-1|TRBJ2-2
CASSGGTTTGELFF
TGCGCCAGCAGCGGGGGGACTACGACCGGGGAGCTGTTTTTT
>TRBD2|.|TRBV5-1|TRBJ2-5
CASSRHLLAEGETQYF
TGCGCCAGCAGCCGACATCTACTAGCGGAAGGAGAGACCCAGTACTTC
>TRBD1|few|TRBV7-2|TRBJ2-2
CASSFRQGGSTGELFF
TGTGCCAGCAGCTTTCGACAGGGTGGAAGCACCGGGGAGCTGTTTTTT
>.|.|TRBV6-1|TRBJ1-1
CASIMNTEAFF
TGTGCCAGCATCATGAACACTGAAGCTTTCTTT
>TRBD1|few|TRBV29-1|TRBJ1-1
CSVEGRDRVNTEAFF
TGCAGCGTTGAAGGGCGGGACAGGGTAAACACTGAAGCTTTCTTT
>.|.|TRBV5-1|TRBJ1-1
CASSLGSGLRTEAFF
TGCGCCAGCAGCTTGGGGTCAGGGTTACGCACTGAAGCTTTCTTT
>TRBD1|once|TRBV7-6|TRBJ2-7
CASRDRGSYEQYF
TGTGCCAGCCGGGACAGGGGCTCCTACGAGCAGTACTTC
>TRBD1|.|TRBV5-1|TRBJ2-7
CASSLVGTESYEQYF
TGCGCCAGCAGCTTAGTAGGGACAGAATCCTACGAGCAGTACTTC
>TRBD2|few|TRBV4-1|TRBJ2-2
CASSSLRGGNTGELFF
TGCGCCAGCAGCTCCTTGCGGGGGGGTAACACCGGGGAGCTGTTTTTT
>TRBD1|.|TRBV20-1|TRBJ1-1
CSAPGTVEAFF
TGCAGTGCCCCCGGGACAGTTGAAGCTTTCTTT